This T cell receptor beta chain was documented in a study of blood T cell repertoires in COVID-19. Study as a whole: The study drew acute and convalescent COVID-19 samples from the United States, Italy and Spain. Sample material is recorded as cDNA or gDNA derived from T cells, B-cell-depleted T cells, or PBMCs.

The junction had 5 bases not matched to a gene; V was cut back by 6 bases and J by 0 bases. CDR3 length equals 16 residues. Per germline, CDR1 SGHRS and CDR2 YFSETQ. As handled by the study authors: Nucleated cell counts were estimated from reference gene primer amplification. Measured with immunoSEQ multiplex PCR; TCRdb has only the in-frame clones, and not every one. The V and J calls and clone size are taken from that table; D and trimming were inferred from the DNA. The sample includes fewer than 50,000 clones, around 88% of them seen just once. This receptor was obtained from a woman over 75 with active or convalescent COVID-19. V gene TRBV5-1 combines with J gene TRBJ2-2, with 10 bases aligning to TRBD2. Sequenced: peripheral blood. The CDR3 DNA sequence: TGCGCCAGCACCCCTCTAGCGGGGGCGAACACCGGGGAGCTGTTTTTT. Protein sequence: CASTPLAGANTGELFF.